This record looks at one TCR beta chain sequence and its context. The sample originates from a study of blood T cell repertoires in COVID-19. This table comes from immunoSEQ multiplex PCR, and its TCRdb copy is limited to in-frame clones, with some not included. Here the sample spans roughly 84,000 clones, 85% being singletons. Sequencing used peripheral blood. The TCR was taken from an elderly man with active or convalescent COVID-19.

The CDR3 DNA follows: TGTGCCAGCAGTGTTACGGGTTATAGCAATCAGCCCCAGCATTTT. Residues: CASSVTGYSNQPQHF. The genes are TRBV2 and TRBJ1-5, with D unclear. With 4 bases removed from V and 0 bases from J, the gap between germline ends came to 10 bases. The CDR3 consists of 15 residues. The germline gives CDR1 SNHLY, CDR2 FYNNEI.